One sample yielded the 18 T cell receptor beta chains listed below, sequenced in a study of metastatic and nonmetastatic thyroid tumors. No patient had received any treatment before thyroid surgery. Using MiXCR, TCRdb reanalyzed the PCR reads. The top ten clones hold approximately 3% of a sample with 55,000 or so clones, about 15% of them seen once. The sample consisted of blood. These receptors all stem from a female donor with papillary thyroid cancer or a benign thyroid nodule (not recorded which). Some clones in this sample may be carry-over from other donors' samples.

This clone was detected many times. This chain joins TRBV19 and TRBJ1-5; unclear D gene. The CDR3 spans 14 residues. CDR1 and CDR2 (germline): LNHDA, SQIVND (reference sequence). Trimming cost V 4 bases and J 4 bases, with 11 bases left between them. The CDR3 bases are TGTGCCAGTAGTACGCCCGGAAAAAATCAGCCCCAGCATTTT. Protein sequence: CASSTPGKNQPQHF.

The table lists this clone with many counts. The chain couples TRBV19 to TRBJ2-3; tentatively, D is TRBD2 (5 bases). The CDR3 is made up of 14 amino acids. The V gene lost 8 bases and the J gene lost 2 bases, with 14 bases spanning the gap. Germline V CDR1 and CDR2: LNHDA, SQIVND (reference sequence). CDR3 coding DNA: TGTGCCAGTGCTATCACCGGGATCACAGATACGCAGTATTTT. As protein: CASAITGITDTQYF.

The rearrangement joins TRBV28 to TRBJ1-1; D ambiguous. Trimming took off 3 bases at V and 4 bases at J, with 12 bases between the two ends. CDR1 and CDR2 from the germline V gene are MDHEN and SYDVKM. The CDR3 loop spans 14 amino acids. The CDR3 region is CASSLAQVGTEAFF. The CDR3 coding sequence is TGTGCCAGCAGTTTGGCTCAGGTAGGCACTGAAGCTTTCTTT.

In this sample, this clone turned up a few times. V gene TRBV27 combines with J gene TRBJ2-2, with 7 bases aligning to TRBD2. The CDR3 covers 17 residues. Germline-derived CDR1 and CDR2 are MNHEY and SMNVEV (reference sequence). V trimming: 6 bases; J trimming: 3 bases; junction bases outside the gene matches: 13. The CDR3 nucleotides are TGTGCCAGCAGCCTACGGTGGGCGGCGGGAGACACCGGGGAGCTGTTTTTT. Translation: CASSLRWAAGDTGELFF.

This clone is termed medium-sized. This CDR3 is CASSHTVSGANVLTF. The CDR3 region has the DNA TGTGCCAGCAGTCACACTGTCTCTGGGGCCAACGTCCTGACTTTC. The V and J genes are TRBV6-1 and TRBJ2-6, with unresolved D. Trimming removed 5 bases from V and 0 bases from J, with 8 bases in between. Germline V gene lookup returns CDR1 MNHNS and CDR2 SASEGT. The CDR3 loop spans 15 amino acids.

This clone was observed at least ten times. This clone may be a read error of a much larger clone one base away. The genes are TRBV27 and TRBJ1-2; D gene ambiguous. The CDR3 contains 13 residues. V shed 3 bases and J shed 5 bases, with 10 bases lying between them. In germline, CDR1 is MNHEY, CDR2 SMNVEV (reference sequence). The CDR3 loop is CASSFKGRYGYTF. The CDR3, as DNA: TGTGCCAGCAGTTTTAAAGGAAGGTATGGCTACACCTTC.

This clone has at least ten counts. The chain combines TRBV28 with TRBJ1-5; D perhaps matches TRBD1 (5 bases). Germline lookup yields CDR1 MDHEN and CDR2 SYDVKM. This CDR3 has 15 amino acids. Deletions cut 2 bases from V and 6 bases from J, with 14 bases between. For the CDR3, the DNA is TGTGCCAGCAGTTTAGGTGCTGGGGCCGGTCAGCCCCAGCATTTT. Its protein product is CASSLGAGAGQPQHF.

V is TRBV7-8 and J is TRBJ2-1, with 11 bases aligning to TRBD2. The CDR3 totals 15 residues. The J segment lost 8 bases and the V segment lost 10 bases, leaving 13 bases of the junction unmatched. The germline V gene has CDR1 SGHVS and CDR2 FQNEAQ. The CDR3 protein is CATSPPALAGDEQFF. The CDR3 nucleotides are TGTGCCACATCACCCCCGGCACTAGCGGGAGATGAGCAGTTCTTC. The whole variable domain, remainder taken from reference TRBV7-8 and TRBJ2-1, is GAGVSQSPRYKVAKRGQDVALRCDPISGHVSLFWYQQALGQGPEFLTYFQNEAQLDKSGLPSDRFFAERPEGSVSTLKIQRTQQEDSAVYLCATSPPALAGDEQFFGPGTRLTVL.

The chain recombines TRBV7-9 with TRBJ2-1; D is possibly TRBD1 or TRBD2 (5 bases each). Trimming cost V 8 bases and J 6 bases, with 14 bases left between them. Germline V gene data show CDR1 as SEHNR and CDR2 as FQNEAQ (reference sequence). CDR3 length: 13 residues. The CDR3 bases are TGTGCCAGCGTGCTAGCAGGGATCAATGAGCAGTTCTTC. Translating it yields CASVLAGINEQFF.

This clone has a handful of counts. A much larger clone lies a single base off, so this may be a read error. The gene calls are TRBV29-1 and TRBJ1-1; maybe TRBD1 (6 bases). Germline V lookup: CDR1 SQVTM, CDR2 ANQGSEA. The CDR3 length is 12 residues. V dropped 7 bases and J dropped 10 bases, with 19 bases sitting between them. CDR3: CSANDRNALAFF. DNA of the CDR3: TGCAGCGCCAATGACAGGAACGCCTTAGCTTTCTTT.

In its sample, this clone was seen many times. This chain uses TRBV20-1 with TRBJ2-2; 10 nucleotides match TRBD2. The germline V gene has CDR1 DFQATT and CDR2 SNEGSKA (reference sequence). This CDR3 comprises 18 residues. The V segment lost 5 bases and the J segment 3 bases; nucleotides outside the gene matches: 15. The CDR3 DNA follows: TGCAGTGCTCCCCCGGTAGCGGGAGGATCGAACGACACCGGGGAGCTGTTTTTT. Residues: CSAPPVAGGSNDTGELFF.

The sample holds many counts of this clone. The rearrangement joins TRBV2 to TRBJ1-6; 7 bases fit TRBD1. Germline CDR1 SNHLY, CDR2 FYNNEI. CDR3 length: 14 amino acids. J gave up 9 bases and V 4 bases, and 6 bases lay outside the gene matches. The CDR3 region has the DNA TGTGCCAGCAGTGTACAGGGGATTCGTTCACCCCTCCACTTT. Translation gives CASSVQGIRSPLHF.

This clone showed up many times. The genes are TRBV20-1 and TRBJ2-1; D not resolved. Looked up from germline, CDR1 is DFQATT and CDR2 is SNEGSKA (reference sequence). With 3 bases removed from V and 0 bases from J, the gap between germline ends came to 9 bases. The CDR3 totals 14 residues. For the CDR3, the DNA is TGCAGTGCTAGCGATTCGCGCTCCTACAATGAGCAGTTCTTC. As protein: CSASDSRSYNEQFF.

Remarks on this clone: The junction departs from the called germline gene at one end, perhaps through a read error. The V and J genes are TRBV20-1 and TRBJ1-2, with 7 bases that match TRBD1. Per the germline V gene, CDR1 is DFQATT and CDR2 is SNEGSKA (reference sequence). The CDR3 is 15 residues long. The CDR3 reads CGASDSFKQGIGYTF. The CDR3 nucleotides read TGCGGTGCTAGTGATTCCTTTAAACAGGGGATCGGCTACACCTTT.

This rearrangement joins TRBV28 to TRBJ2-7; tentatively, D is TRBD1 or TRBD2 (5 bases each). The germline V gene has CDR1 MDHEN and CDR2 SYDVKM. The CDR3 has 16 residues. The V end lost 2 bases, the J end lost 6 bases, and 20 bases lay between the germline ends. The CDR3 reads CASSLTPSGAWAEQYF. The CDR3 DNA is TGTGCCAGCAGTTTAACCCCCTCCGGGGCATGGGCCGAGCAGTACTTC. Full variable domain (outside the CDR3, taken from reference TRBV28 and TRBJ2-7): DVKVTQSSRYLVKRTGEKVFLECVQDMDHENMFWYRQDPGLGLRLIYFSYDVKMKEKGDIPEGYSVSREKKERFSLILESASTNQTSMYLCASSLTPSGAWAEQYFGPGTRLTVT.

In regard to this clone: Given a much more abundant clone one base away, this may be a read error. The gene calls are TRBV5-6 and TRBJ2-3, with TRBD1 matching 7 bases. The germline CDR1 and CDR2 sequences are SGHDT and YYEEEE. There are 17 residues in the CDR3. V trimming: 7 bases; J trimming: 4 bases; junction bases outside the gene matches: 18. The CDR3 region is CASGSSRQDRRADTQYF. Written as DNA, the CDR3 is TGTGCCAGCGGCTCGTCGAGGCAGGACAGGAGAGCAGATACGCAGTATTTT.

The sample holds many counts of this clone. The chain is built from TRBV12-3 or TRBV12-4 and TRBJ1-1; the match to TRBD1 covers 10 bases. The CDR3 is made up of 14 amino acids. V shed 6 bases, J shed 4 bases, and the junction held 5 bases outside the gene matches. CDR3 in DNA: TGTGCCAGCAGGCGGACAGGGGGGAGCACTGAAGCTTTCTTT. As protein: CASRRTGGSTEAFF.

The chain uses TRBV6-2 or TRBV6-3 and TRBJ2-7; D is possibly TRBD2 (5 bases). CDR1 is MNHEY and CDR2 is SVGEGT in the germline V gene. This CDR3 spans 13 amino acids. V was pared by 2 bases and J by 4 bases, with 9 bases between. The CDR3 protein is CASSYGGWYEQYF. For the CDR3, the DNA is TGTGCCAGCAGTTACGGCGGGTGGTACGAGCAGTACTTC.